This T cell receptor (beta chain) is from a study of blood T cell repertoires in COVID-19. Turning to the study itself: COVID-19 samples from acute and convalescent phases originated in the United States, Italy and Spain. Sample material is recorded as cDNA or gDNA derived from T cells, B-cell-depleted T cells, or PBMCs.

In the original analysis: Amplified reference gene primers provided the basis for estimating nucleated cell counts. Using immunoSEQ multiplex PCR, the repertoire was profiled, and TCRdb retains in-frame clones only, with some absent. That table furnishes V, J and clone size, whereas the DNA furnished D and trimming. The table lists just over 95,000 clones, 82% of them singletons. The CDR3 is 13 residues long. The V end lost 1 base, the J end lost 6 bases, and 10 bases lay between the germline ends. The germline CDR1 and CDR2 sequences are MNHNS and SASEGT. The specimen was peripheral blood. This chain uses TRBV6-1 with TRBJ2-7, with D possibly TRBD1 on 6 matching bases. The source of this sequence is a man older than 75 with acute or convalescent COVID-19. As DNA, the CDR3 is TGTGCCAGCAGTGAAGTAGGGGGTACCGAGCAGTACTTC. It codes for CASSEVGGTEQYF.